A selection of T cell receptor beta chains follows, all from one sample in a study of shared clonotypes between healthy human individuals. TCRdb keeps only in-frame clones here, not all; method: immunoSEQ multiplex PCR. The table records under 2,500,000 clones, 90% to 97% of them present only once. Input material: naive CD4+ T cells sorted from blood. These receptors came from a man in his late teens or twenties in good health. CDR3s include the opening cysteine and the closing phenylalanine or tryptophan. The D gene is left open where the match is weak. A clone size is listed for some rows: how often the clone was seen (once, few, many), or a class if it is expanded.

j_call clone_size d_call v_call cdr3_nt cdr3_aa
TRBJ1-1 NA TRBD1 TRBV28 TGTGCCAGCAGTCAACAGGGGTTTATGAACACTGAAGCTTTCTTT CASSQQGFMNTEAFF
TRBJ1-4 NA NA TRBV2 TGTGCCAGCAGTGGCGGCTACCCCACTAATGAAAAACTGTTTTTT CASSGGYPTNEKLFF
TRBJ2-2 NA NA TRBV9 TGTGCCAGCAGCGGACCAGGGACCACCGGGGAGCTGTTTTTT CASSGPGTTGELFF
TRBJ2-2 NA TRBD1 TRBV2 TGTGCCAGCAGTTACCGACAGGGGGCTCCTACCGGGGAGCTGTTTTTT CASSYRQGAPTGELFF
TRBJ2-3 NA NA TRBV6-1 TGTGCCAGCAAACTCGGGGTTACCACAGATACGCAGTATTTT CASKLGVTTDTQYF
TRBJ1-2 NA TRBD1 TRBV29-1 TGCAGCGTTCAGGACAGGGGAGATGGCTACACCTTC CSVQDRGDGYTF
TRBJ2-3 once NA TRBV9 TGTGCCAGCTCACAAGGGGTCGTCACAGATACGCAGTATTTT CASSQGVVTDTQYF
TRBJ2-1 NA TRBD2 TRBV7-2 TGTGCCAGCAGCTTAGTAGCGGGGGCGAACAATGAGCAGTTCTTC CASSLVAGANNEQFF
TRBJ1-1 NA NA TRBV29-1 TGCAGCGTTGGAGACAGAGACACTGAAGCTTTCTTT CSVGDRDTEAFF
TRBJ1-2 NA NA TRBV7-2 TGTGCCAGCAGCTTAGAACATAACTATGGCTACACCTTC CASSLEHNYGYTF
TRBJ1-1 NA NA TRBV18 TGTGCCAGCTCACCACCGGGGCTGGGGACTGAAGCTTTCTTT CASSPPGLGTEAFF
TRBJ2-1 NA NA TRBV5-3 TGTGCCAGAAGCTTGGCCCCATTCCACAATGAGCAGTTCTTC CARSLAPFHNEQFF
TRBJ2-1 NA TRBD1 TRBV6-4 TGTGCCTCCCCGGACAGGGGCTGCTACAATGAGCAGTTCTTC CASPDRGCYNEQFF
TRBJ2-5 NA TRBD2 TRBV5-1 TGCGCCAGCAGCTCGGGGGGTACGCAAGAGACCCAGTACTTC CASSSGGTQETQYF
TRBJ2-1 NA NA TRBV6-4 TGTGCCAGCAGCCCTAGCCTATCTTGGGGTGAGCAGTTCTTC CASSPSLSWGEQFF
TRBJ2-7 NA TRBD1 TRBV11-2 TGTGCCAGCAGCCTAGAGTGGGACAGCTACGAGCAGTACTTC CASSLEWDSYEQYF
TRBJ1-5 NA NA TRBV10-2 TGCGCCAGCCGGCCCGTGGGCAGCAATCAGCCCCAGCATTTT CASRPVGSNQPQHF
TRBJ1-2 NA NA TRBV5-1 TGCGCCAGCAGCTTGGCCTTAGTTGAGGGAGGGGGCTACACCTTC CASSLALVEGGGYTF
TRBJ1-1 NA NA TRBV7-2 TGTGCCAGCAGCTTAGCGTATTTGGGCCTTGAAGCTTTCTTT CASSLAYLGLEAFF
TRBJ1-2 NA NA TRBV5-4 TGTGCCAGCAGCTTGGGGCAGGCGGGGAACTATGGCTACACCTTC CASSLGQAGNYGYTF
TRBJ1-4 NA NA TRBV7-3 TGTGCCAGCGGCCCGTCAATGCAGAATGAAAAACTGTTTTTT CASGPSMQNEKLFF
TRBJ1-1 NA TRBD1 TRBV5-1 TGCGCCAGCAGCTCCCAGGGGGCGAACACTGAAGCTTTCTTT CASSSQGANTEAFF
TRBJ2-3 NA NA TRBV11-3 TGTGCCAGCAGCTTAGACAGGACAGATACGCAGTATTTT CASSLDRTDTQYF
TRBJ2-7 once NA TRBV10-2 TGCGCCAGCAGTGTGGGTTTGGACTACGAGCAGTACTTC CASSVGLDYEQYF
TRBJ2-1 NA NA TRBV28 TGTGCCAGCAGTTCCCCTTACAATGAGCAGTTCTTC CASSSPYNEQFF
TRBJ2-1 NA NA TRBV9 TGTGCCAGCAGCGTTGGGGGAGATGAGCAGTTCTTC CASSVGGDEQFF
TRBJ1-4 NA TRBD1 TRBV5-5 TGTGCCAGCAGCTGGGACAGGAATGAAAAACTGTTTTTT CASSWDRNEKLFF
TRBJ2-2 NA TRBD1 TRBV29-1 TGCAGCCCTAGACAGGGTCGGACCGGGGAGCTGTTTTTT CSPRQGRTGELFF
TRBJ1-1 NA NA TRBV5-1 TGCGCCAGCAGCCCCGAATGGGCGAACACTGAAGCTTTCTTT CASSPEWANTEAFF